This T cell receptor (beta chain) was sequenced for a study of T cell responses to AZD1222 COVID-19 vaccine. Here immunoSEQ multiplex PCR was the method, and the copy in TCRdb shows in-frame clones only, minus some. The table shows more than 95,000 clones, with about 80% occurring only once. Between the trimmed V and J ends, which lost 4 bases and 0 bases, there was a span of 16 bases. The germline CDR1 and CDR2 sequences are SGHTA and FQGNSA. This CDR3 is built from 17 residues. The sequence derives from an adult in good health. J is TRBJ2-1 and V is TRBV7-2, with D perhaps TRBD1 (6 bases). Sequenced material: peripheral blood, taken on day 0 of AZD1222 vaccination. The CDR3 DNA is TGTGCCAGCAGCTCCCGGACAGCCCCAAGCTCCTACAATGAGCAGTTCTTC. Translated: CASSSRTAPSSYNEQFF.